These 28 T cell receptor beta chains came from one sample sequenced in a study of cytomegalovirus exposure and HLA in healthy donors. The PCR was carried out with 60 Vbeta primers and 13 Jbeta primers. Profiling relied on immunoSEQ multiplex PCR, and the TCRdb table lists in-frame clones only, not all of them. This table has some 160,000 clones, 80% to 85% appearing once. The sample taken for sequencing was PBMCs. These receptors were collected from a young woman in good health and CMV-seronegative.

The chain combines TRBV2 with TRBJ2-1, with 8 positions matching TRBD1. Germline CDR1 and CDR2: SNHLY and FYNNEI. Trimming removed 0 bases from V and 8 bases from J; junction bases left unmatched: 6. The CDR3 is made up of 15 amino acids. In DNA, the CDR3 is TGTGCCAGCAGTGAAGCGGGGCAGGGGGCATATGAGCAGTTCTTC. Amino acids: CASSEAGQGAYEQFF.

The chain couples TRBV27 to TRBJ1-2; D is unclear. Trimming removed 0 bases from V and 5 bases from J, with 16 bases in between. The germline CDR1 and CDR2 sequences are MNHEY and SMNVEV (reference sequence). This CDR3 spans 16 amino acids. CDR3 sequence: CASSLSRTVPSYGYTF. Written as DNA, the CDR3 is TGTGCCAGCAGTTTATCCAGAACCGTTCCCTCGTATGGCTACACCTTC.

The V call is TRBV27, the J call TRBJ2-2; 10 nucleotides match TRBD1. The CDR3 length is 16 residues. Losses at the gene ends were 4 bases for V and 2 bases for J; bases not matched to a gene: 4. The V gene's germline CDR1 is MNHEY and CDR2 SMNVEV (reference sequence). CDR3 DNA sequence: TGTGCCAGCAGTTCCAGGACAGGGGGAAACACCGGGGAGCTGTTTTTT. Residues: CASSSRTGGNTGELFF.

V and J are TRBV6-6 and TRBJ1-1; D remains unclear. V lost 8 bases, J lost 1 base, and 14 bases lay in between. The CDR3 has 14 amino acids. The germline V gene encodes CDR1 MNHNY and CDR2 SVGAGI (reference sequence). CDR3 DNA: TGTGCCAGCGCCCTCAGGTCCGCGAACACTGAAGCTTTCTTT. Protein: CASALRSANTEAFF.

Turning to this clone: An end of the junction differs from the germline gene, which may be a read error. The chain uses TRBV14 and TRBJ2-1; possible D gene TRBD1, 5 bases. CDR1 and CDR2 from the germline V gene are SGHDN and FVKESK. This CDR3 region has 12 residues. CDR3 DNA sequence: TGTGCCAGCAGCCCCTGGGGCAATAAGCAGTTCTTC. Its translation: CASSPWGNKQFF. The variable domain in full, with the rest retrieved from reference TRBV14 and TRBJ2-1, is EAGVTQFPSHSVIEKGQTVTLRCDPISGHDNLYWYRRVMGKEIKFLLHFVKESKQDESGMPNNRFLAERTGGTYSTLKVQPAELEDSGVYFCASSPWGNKQFFGPGTRLTVL.

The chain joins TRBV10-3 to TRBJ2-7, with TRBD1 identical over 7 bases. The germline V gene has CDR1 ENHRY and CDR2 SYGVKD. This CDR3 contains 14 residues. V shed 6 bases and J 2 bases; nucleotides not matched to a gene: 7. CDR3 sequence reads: CAIRMTGSPYEQYF. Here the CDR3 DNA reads TGTGCCATCAGGATGACAGGGTCACCCTACGAGCAGTACTTC.

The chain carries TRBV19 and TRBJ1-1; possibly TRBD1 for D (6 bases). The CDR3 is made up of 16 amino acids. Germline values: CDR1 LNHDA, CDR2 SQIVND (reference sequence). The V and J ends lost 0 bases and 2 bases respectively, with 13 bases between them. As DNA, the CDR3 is TGTGCCAGTAGTATAGATCAGGGGACATTCAACACTGAAGCTTTCTTT. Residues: CASSIDQGTFNTEAFF.

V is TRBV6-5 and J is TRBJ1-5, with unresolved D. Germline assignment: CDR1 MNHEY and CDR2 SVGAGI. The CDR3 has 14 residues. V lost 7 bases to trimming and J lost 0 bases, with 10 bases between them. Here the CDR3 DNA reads TGTGCCAGCAAGGGAGAGGGTAGCAATCAGCCCCAGCATTTT. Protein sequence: CASKGEGSNQPQHF.

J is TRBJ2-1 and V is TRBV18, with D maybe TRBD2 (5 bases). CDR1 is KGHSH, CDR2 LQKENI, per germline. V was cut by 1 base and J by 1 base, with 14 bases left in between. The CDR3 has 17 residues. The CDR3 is CASSPRIGVASYNEQFF. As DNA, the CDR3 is TGTGCCAGCTCACCACGAATCGGGGTGGCGTCCTACAATGAGCAGTTCTTC.

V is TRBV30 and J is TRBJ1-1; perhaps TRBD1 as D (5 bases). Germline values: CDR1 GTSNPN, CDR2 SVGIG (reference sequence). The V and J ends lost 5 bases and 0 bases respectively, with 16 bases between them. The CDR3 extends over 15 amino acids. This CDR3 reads CAWQGEPLMNTEAFF. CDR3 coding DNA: TGTGCCTGGCAGGGTGAGCCCCTGATGAACACTGAAGCTTTCTTT. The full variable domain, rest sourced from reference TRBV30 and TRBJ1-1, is SQTIHQWPATLVQPVGSPLSLECTVEGTSNPNLYWYRQAAGRGLQLLFYSVGIGQISSEVPQNLSASRPQDRQFILSSKKLLLSDSGFYLCAWQGEPLMNTEAFFGQGTRLTVV.

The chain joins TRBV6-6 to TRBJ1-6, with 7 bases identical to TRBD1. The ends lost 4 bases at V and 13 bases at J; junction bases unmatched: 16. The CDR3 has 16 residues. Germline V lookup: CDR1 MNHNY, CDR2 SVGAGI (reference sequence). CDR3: CASSLSGQPTPFPLHF. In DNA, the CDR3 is TGTGCCAGCAGTTTATCGGGACAGCCAACCCCGTTCCCCCTCCACTTT.

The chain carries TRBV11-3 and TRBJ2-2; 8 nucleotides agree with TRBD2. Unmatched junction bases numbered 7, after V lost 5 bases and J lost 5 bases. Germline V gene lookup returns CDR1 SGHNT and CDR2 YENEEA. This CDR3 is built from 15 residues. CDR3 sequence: CASSPPGGGTGELFF. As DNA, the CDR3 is TGTGCCAGCAGCCCCCCGGGGGGGGGAACCGGGGAGCTGTTTTTT.

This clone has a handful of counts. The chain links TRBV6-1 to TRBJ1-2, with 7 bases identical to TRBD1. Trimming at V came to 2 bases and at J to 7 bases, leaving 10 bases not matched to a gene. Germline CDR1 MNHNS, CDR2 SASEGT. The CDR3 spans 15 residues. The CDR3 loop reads CASSERTGPEGGYTF. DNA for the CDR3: TGTGCCAGCAGTGAACGGACAGGTCCGGAAGGTGGCTACACCTTC.

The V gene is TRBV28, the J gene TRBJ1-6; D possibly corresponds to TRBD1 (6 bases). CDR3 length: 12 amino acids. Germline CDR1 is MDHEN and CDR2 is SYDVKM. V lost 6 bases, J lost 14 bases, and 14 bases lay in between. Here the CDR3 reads CASRQGPGALHF. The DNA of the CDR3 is TGTGCCAGCAGACAGGGTCCAGGGGCCCTCCACTTT.

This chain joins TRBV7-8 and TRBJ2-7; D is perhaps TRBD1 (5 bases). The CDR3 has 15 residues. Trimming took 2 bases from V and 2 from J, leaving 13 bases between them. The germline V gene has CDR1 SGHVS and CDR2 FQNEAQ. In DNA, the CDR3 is TGTGCCAGCAGCTTAAACGTTGGGGCGGCCTACGAGCAGTACTTC. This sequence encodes CASSLNVGAAYEQYF.

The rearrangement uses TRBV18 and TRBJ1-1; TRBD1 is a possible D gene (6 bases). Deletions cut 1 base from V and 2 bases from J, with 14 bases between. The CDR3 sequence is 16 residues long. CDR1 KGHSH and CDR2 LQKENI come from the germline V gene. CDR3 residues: CASSPQLSGENTEAFF. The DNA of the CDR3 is TGTGCCAGCTCACCACAGTTGTCAGGGGAAAACACTGAAGCTTTCTTT.

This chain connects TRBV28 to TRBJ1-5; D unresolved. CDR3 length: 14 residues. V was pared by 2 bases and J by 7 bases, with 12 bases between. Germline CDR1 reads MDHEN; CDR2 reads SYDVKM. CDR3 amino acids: CASSLGSGNQPQHF. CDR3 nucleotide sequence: TGTGCCAGCAGTTTAGGGAGTGGTAACCAGCCCCAGCATTTT.

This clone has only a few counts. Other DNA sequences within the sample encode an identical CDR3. DNA of the CDR3: TGCGCCAGCAGCTTGGGGACTAGCGGGGAGAATGAGCAGTTCTTC. This encodes CASSLGTSGENEQFF. The chain is built from TRBV5-1 and TRBJ2-1; 12 bases align to TRBD2. Germline values: CDR1 SGHRS, CDR2 YFSETQ. V trimming: 0 bases; J trimming: 7 bases; junction bases outside the gene matches: 2. This CDR3 is built from 15 residues. Complete variable domain (other parts from reference TRBV5-1 and TRBJ2-1): KAGVTQTPRYLIKTRGQQVTLSCSPISGHRSVSWYQQTPGQGLQFLFEYFSETQRNKGNFPGRFSGRQFSNSRSEMNVSTLELGDSALYLCASSLGTSGENEQFFGPGTRLTVL.

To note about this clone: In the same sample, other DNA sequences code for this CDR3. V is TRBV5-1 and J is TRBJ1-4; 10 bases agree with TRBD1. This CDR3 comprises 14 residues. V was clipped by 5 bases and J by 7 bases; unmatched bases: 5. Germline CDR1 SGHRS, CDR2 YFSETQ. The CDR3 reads CASSSGQGFEKLFF. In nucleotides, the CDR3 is TGCGCCAGCAGTTCGGGACAGGGGTTTGAAAAACTGTTTTTT.

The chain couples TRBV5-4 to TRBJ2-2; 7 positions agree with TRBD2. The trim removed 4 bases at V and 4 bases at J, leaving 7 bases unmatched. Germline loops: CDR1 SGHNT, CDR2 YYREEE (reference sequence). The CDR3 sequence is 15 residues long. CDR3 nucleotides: TGTGCCAGCAGCCACGATCGGACTAGCACCGGGGAGCTGTTTTTT. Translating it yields CASSHDRTSTGELFF.

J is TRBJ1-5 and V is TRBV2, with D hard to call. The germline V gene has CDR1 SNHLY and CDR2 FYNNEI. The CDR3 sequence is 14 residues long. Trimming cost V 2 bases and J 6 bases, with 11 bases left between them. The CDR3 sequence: CASSEMAQRQPQHF. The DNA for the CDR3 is TGTGCCAGCAGTGAAATGGCCCAACGTCAGCCCCAGCATTTT.

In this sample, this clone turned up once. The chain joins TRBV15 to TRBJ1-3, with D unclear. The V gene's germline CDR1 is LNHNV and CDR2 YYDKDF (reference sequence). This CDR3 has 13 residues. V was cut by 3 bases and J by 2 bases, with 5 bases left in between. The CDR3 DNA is TGTGCCACCAGCAGCCATCCTGGAAACACCATATATTTT. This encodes CATSSHPGNTIYF.

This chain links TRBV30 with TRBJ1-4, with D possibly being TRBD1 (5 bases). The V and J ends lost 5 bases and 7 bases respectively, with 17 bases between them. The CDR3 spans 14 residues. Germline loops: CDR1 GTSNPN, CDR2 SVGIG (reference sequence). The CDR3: CAWSATVRGEKLFF. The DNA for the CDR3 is TGTGCCTGGTCTGCGACAGTTAGGGGTGAAAAACTGTTTTTT.

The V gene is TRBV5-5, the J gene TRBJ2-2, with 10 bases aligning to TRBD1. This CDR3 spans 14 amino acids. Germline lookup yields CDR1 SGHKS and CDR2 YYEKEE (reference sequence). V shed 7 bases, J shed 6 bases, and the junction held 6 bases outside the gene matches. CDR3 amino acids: CASLTGQGPGELFF. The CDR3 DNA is TGTGCCAGCCTCACGGGACAGGGGCCCGGGGAGCTGTTTTTT. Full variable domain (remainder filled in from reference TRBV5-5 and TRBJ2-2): DAGVTQSPTHLIKTRGQQVTLRCSPISGHKSVSWYQQVLGQGPQFIFQYYEKEERGRGNFPDRFSARQFPNYSSELNVNALLLGDSALYLCASLTGQGPGELFFGEGSRLTVL.

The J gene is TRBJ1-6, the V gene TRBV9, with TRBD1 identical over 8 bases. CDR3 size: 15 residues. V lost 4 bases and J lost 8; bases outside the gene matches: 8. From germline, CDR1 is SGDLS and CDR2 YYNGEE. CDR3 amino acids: CASSPATGVHSPLHF. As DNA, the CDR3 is TGTGCCAGCAGCCCGGCGACAGGGGTCCATTCACCCCTCCACTTT. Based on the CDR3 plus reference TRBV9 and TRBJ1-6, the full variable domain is DSGVTQTPKHLITATGQRVTLRCSPRSGDLSVYWYQQSLDQGLQFLIQYYNGEERAKGNILERFSAQQFPDLHSELNLSSLELGDSALYFCASSPATGVHSPLHFGNGTRLTVT.

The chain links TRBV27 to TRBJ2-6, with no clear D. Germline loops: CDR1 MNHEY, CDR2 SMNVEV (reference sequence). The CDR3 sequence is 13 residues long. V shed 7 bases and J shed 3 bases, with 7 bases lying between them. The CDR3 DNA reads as TGTGCCAGCACCCCCCTTGGGGCCAACGTCCTGACTTTC. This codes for CASTPLGANVLTF.

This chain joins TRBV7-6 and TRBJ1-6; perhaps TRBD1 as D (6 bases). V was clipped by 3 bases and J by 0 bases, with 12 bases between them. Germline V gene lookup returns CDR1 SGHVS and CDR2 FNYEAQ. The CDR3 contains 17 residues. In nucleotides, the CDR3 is TGTGCCAGCAGCTTTAAGGACAGCTTCTCCTATAATTCACCCCTCCACTTT. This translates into CASSFKDSFSYNSPLHF.

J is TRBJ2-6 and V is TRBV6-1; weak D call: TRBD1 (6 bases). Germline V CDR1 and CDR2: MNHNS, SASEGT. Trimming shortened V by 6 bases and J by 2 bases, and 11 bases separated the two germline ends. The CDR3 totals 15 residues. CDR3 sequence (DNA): TGTGCCAGCAGGAGGCAGGGGCCTGGGGCCAACGTCCTGACTTTC. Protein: CASRRQGPGANVLTF.